This T cell receptor (beta chain) was recorded in a study of beta chain features in type 1 diabetes. Findings and caveats of the study: The study left unresolved whether HLA type influences TCRB rearrangement.

V gave up 2 bases and J gave up 0 bases, with 7 bases separating them. CDR3 length: 15 residues. CDR1 is MDHEN, CDR2 SYDVKM, per germline. A remark on this clone: Its antigen is not known.

The study reverse transcribed the entire isolated RNA, so it sequenced expressed TCRB transcripts. Profiling relied on immunoSEQ multiplex PCR, and the TCRdb table lists in-frame clones only, not all of them. The table records hundreds of thousands of clones, roughly an eighth of them present only once. Each donor gave one heparinised blood draw averaging roughly 120 mL. CD45RO/CCR7/CD25/CD127/CD95/CD27 sorting isolated CD4+ naive, central memory, regulatory and stem cell-like memory cells. The sequenced material came from naive CD4+ T cells from blood. The source of this sequence is a man younger than 30 in good health. J is TRBJ1-4 and V is TRBV28, with a possible D match to TRBD1 (5 bases). The CDR3: CASSLRGATNEKLFF. CDR3 in DNA: TGTGCCAGCAGTTTAAGGGGTGCAACTAATGAAAAACTGTTTTTT.